One and the same sample provided the 4 T cell receptor beta chains below, sequenced in a study of T cells after yellow fever vaccination. TCRdb itself ran the 5' RACE reads through MiXCR, one entry per CDR3 protein. Of approximately 600,000 distinct CDR3 sequences listed, 12% are singletons. The sample consisted of PBMCs, taken on the day of the yellow fever booster vaccination. These TCRs come from a man younger than 40 who received the YFV17D yellow fever vaccine.

This clonotype has only a few counts. The genes are TRBV29-1 and TRBJ1-1; no definite D call. Trimming shortened V by 1 base and J by 11 bases, and 20 bases separated the two germline ends. This CDR3 region has 14 residues. Germline CDR1 reads SQVTM; CDR2 reads ANQGSEA. The CDR3 DNA sequence: TGCAGCGTTGAAGGTCAATTCAAGGATTCGGGTGCTTTCTTT. As protein: CSVEGQFKDSGAFF.

The CDR3 loop is CASREAGGYNEQFF. In DNA, the CDR3 is TGCGCCAGCAGGGAAGCGGGAGGGTACAATGAGCAGTTCTTC. The rearrangement uses TRBV5-1 and TRBJ2-1; 10 bases match TRBD2. V gave up 5 bases and J gave up 4 bases; unmatched junction bases: 3. CDR3 length equals 14 residues. Germline V gene data show CDR1 as SGHRS and CDR2 as YFSETQ.

This clonotype turned up a few times. CDR3 protein: CASRQPASSTQYF. The CDR3, as DNA: TGTGCCAGCAGGCAACCTGCTAGCAGTACGCAGTATTTT. The V call is TRBV5-4, the J call TRBJ2-3; a possible D gene is TRBD2 (5 bases). Deletions cut 5 bases from V and 8 bases from J, with 15 bases between. The CDR3 has 13 residues. Germline values: CDR1 SGHNT, CDR2 YYREEE (reference sequence).

This clonotype came up a few times. The V call is TRBV5-1, the J call TRBJ2-7; D is perhaps TRBD2 (5 bases). Trimming stripped 0 bases from V and 4 bases from J, with 11 bases between. This CDR3 comprises 14 residues. Germline V gene data show CDR1 as SGHRS and CDR2 as YFSETQ. The CDR3 coding sequence is TGCGCCAGCAGCTTGGCCGCGGTAGCGTACGAGCAGTACTTC. Encoded protein: CASSLAAVAYEQYF.